This T cell receptor beta chain was identified in a study of vaccination and CD4 T cells after COVID-19. Study summary: Researchers treated cells with overlapping spike peptides taken from SARS-CoV-2, HCoV-NL63, HCoV-OC43 and HCoV-229E.

This clonotype has just a few counts. As yet, its antigen is unknown. Treatment indicated: approximately nine-day PBMC culture with coronavirus spike peptide pools or control peptides (ViraFEST assay). Peptide-pool expansion of antigen-specific T cells preceded TCR sequencing in ViraFEST. CDR1 and CDR2 from the germline V gene are MNHNS and SASEGT. The CDR3 has 17 residues. The V and J ends lost 11 bases and 0 bases, in that order; junction bases with no gene match: 12. An Oncomine TCR Beta short-read assay was used to sequence the DNA from cultured CD4+ T cells. In TCRdb, the PCR reads were re-called with MiXCR into one record per CDR3 protein. Of thousands of distinct CDR3 sequences listed, over 25% are singletons.

The clonotype originates from a human donor who had recovered from COVID-19. The chain couples TRBV6-1 to TRBJ2-6; 8 positions match TRBD1. The specimen was CD4+ T cells from blood, cultured in vitro, collected after SARS-CoV-2 vaccination. CDR3 bases: TGTGCCGGGGGGACAGGCCCAACCCTCTCTGGGGCCAACGTCCTGACTTTC. Translated, it gives CAGGTGPTLSGANVLTF.